These 18 T cell receptor beta chains came from one sample sequenced in a study of tumor-infiltrating lymphocytes in glioblastoma multiforme. Three nested ARM-PCR rounds with V-beta and C-beta primers built TCRB libraries. TCRdb re-called the multiplex PCR reads with MiXCR, one entry per CDR3 protein. The profile shows more than 9,000 distinct CDR3 sequences, around 71% of them singletons. Input material: brain tumor tissue. The receptor source for this set is a male donor with glioblastoma.

To note about this clonotype: With a much larger clone just one base away, this may be a read error. The CDR3 carries no conserved terminal phenylalanine or tryptophan, so it likely arises from a read error. The chain carries TRBV11-2 and TRBJ2-3; 7 bases are shared with TRBD2. J was trimmed by 6 bases and V by 0 bases; bases with no gene match: 12. Germline V gene data show CDR1 as SGHAT and CDR2 as FQNNGV. The CDR3 contains 17 residues. CDR3 coding DNA: TGTGCCAGCAGCTTAGATTTGAGCGGGAAGAACTCCGATACGCAGTATTCT. The encoded protein is CASSLDLSGKNSDTQYS.

With respect to this clonotype: The junction and the germline gene differ at one end; a read error may be behind it. The chain employs TRBV6-5 and TRBJ1-4; 7 nucleotides match TRBD1. The germline gives CDR1 MNHEY, CDR2 SVGAGI. This CDR3 spans 14 amino acids. CDR3 amino acids: CASRQGGDDEKLFF. The CDR3, as DNA: TGTGCCAGCAGGCAGGGGGGAGATGATGAAAAGCTGTTTTTT.

As regards this clonotype: A read error may account for a junction end that differs from germline. J is TRBJ2-7 and V is TRBV20-1, with TRBD2 matching over 8 bases. The CDR3 extends over 13 amino acids. In germline, CDR1 is DFQATT, CDR2 SNEGSKA (reference sequence). In DNA, the CDR3 is TGCAGTGTGGGGGGGCTAACGGGAGGGCAGCAGCACTTC. It translates to CSVGGLTGGQQHF.

Notes on this clonotype: A read error may explain this, as a much larger clone is one base away. The missing conserved phenylalanine or tryptophan at the end of this CDR3 makes a read error likely. The chain has TRBV20-1 and TRBJ2-7; D call uncertain. Deletions cut 7 bases from V and 5 bases from J, with 15 bases between. The CDR3 runs 12 residues. Per germline, CDR1 DFQATT and CDR2 SNEGSKA (reference sequence). In DNA form, the CDR3 reads TGCAGTGTTAGTAGAAGCTATGACGAGCAGTACCTC. Translated, it gives CSVSRSYDEQYL.

The chain couples TRBV5-8 to TRBJ2-1, with 10 bases aligning to TRBD2. Germline-derived CDR1 and CDR2 are SGHTS and YDEGEE. Trimming at V came to 7 bases and at J to 0 bases, leaving 4 bases not matched to a gene. The CDR3 is 15 amino acids. CDR3 residues: CASLSGRSSYNEQFF. CDR3 DNA: TGTGCCAGCCTTAGCGGGAGGAGCTCCTACAATGAGCAGTTCTTC.

About this clonotype: Germline and junction disagree at one end, which may indicate a read error. The rearrangement links TRBV29-1 to TRBJ2-2; D might be TRBD1 or TRBD2, each matching 5 bases. From germline, CDR1 is SQVTM and CDR2 ANQGSEA. This CDR3 contains 11 residues. CDR3 bases: TGCAGCATAAGATCCCTAGGGGAGCTGCTTTTT. Protein product: CSIRSLGELLF.

The genes are TRBV6-1 and TRBJ1-2, with TRBD1 as a possible D gene (5 bases). V was shortened by 1 base and J by 8 bases, with 20 bases between the two germline ends. This CDR3 is built from 16 residues. Germline-derived CDR1 and CDR2 are MNHNS and SASEGT. For the CDR3, the DNA is TGTGCCAGCAGTGAAGTACCCCATGGGGGTACGGAGGGCTACACCTTC. Translated: CASSEVPHGGTEGYTF.

The chain carries TRBV10-1 and TRBJ2-1, with 9 bases that match TRBD2. The germline CDR1 and CDR2 sequences are WNHNN and SYGVQD (reference sequence). The CDR3 totals 13 residues. V lost 8 bases to trimming and J lost 8 bases; unmatched junction nucleotides: 7. The CDR3 DNA reads as TGCGCCAGCTCTAGCGGGACGTGGGATGAGCAGTTCTTC. Its translation is CASSSGTWDEQFF.

This clonotype was seen a few times. The chain links TRBV11-2 to TRBJ2-1, with D unresolved. Per germline, CDR1 SGHAT and CDR2 FQNNGV. CDR3 length: 13 residues. The ends were cut back, 1 base at V and 12 bases at J, with 13 bases in the middle. CDR3 sequence (DNA): TGTGCCAGCAGCTTAGGTCGAGGCGACTTGCAGTTCTTC. It yields the protein CASSLGRGDLQFF.

Notes on this clonotype: A much larger clone differs by one base, so this may be a read error. CDR3 sequence (DNA): TGCGCCAGCAGCCAGTATTTGACGGGGAACACTGAAGCTTTCTTT. Translated, it gives CASSQYLTGNTEAFF. V usage is TRBV4-1 and J usage is TRBJ1-1; no definite D call. The CDR3 length is 15 residues. Germline CDR1 reads MGHRA; CDR2 reads YSYEKL. Between the trimmed V and J ends, which lost 3 bases and 1 base, there was a span of 12 bases.

This chain links TRBV11-2 with TRBJ1-1; D unclear. This CDR3 is 15 amino acids long. Trimming pared 0 bases from V and 8 bases from J, leaving 16 bases between. The germline V gene has CDR1 SGHAT and CDR2 FQNNGV. Written as DNA, the CDR3 is TGTGCCAGCAGCTTAGATTGGTCCTCGGGGATGGAAGCTTTCTTT. This codes for CASSLDWSSGMEAFF.

This clonotype was seen just once. The rearrangement uses TRBV6-1 and TRBJ2-1, with TRBD2 matching 8 bases. V lost 0 bases to trimming and J lost 1 base; unmatched junction nucleotides: 2. The CDR3 covers 16 residues. Germline CDR1 and CDR2: MNHNS and SASEGT. The CDR3 region is CASSEASGTSYNEQFF. As DNA, the CDR3 is TGTGCCAGCAGTGAAGCTAGCGGGACATCCTACAATGAGCAGTTCTTC.

Judged by abundance, this clonotype is large. CDR3 coding DNA: TGCAGCGTTGAGGATACCTCCTACAATGAGCAGTTCTTC. This encodes CSVEDTSYNEQFF. V usage is TRBV29-1 and J usage is TRBJ2-1; no clear D gene. Germline V gives CDR1 SQVTM, CDR2 ANQGSEA. V shed 3 bases and J shed 0 bases, with 6 bases lying between them. The CDR3 spans 13 residues.

With respect to this clonotype: This may arise from a read error, as a much more abundant clone is one base away. Lacking the conserved final phenylalanine or tryptophan, this CDR3 likely reflects a read error. This chain uses TRBV11-2 with TRBJ2-5; D may match TRBD1 or TRBD2 (5 bases each). Germline loops: CDR1 SGHAT, CDR2 FQNNGV. CDR3 length equals 15 residues. V gave up 5 bases and J gave up 5 bases, with 18 bases separating them. The CDR3 is CASSLGDQVGETQYI. CDR3 coding DNA: TGTGCCAGCAGCCTCGGGGACCAGGTTGGGGAGACCCAGTACATC.

The chain links TRBV6-5 to TRBJ2-1; D unresolved. This CDR3 is built from 14 residues. From germline, CDR1 is MNHEY and CDR2 SVGAGI. V lost 2 bases, J lost 7 bases, and 12 bases lay in between. The CDR3 sequence: CASSYQITSNEQFF. As DNA, the CDR3 is TGTGCCAGCAGTTACCAAATAACTTCTAATGAGCAGTTCTTC.

In regard to this clonotype: This CDR3 fails to terminate in the conserved phenylalanine or tryptophan, so it likely reflects a read error. Because the CDR3's place on the DNA is in doubt, the DNA is left out and the CDR3 is given as listed by TCRdb. This chain uses TRBV20-1 with TRBJ1-5; no DNA check was done on the table's D call, TRBD1. Termini included, the CDR3 measures 14 amino acids. Germline values: CDR1 DFQATT, CDR2 SNEGSKA (reference sequence). The CDR3 region is CSARAPGVDQPQHS.

The rearrangement joins TRBV11-2 to TRBJ2-5, with D hard to call. This CDR3 has 14 amino acids. V gave up 7 bases and J gave up 1 base, with 13 bases separating them. Germline lookup yields CDR1 SGHAT and CDR2 FQNNGV. The CDR3 is CASTRTVTQETQYF. The CDR3 DNA follows: TGTGCCAGCACCCGGACGGTCACCCAAGAGACCCAGTACTTC.

In this sample, this clonotype is large. This chain joins TRBV11-2 and TRBJ2-3; D remains ambiguous. Germline CDR1 is SGHAT and CDR2 is FQNNGV. The CDR3 extends over 15 amino acids. V was pared by 4 bases and J by 5 bases, with 16 bases between. DNA of the CDR3: TGTGCCAGCAGCTACCGGGCTCAGAAGGGAGATACGCAGTATTTT. This gives the protein CASSYRAQKGDTQYF. The complete variable domain, with remaining parts taken from reference TRBV11-2 and TRBJ2-3, reads EAGVAQSPRYKIIEKRQSVAFWCNPISGHATLYWYQQILGQGPKLLIQFQNNGVVDDSQLPKDRFSAERLKGVDSTLKIQPAKLEDSAVYLCASSYRAQKGDTQYFGPGTRLTVL.